These T cell receptor beta chains were read from a single sample in a study of blood T cell repertoires in COVID-19. Clones were sequenced by immunoSEQ multiplex PCR, and TCRdb holds only the in-frame ones, with some missing. The table records 290,000 or so clones, around 87% of them present only once. Sequencing input: peripheral blood. The receptors were sampled from a man aged 70-80 years with acute or convalescent COVID-19. Each CDR3 is given with its conserved first and last residue. The D gene is left open where the match is weak. A row's size may be missing; if present it is once, few, many or a size class.

>TRBV25-1|TRBJ1-4|NA|NA
CASKASGIDEKLFF
TGTGCCAGCAAAGCCTCAGGGATAGATGAAAAACTGTTTTTT
>TRBV5-1|TRBJ2-1|NA|NA
CASSLLGQGLDEQFF
TGCGCCAGCAGCTTGTTAGGGCAGGGATTGGATGAGCAGTTCTTC
>TRBV11-3|TRBJ1-1|NA|NA
CASSLVEGEGTEAFF
TGTGCCAGCAGCTTAGTGGAAGGGGAGGGGACTGAAGCTTTCTTT
>TRBV5-1|TRBJ2-1|TRBD2|NA
CASSLAGLAGGGGKRYNEQFF
TGCGCCAGCAGCTTGGCCGGTCTAGCGGGAGGAGGGGGAAAACGCTACAATGAGCAGTTCTTC
>TRBV6-2/TRBV6-3|TRBJ2-3|NA|NA
CASSHFGRGKEVMRDTQYF
TGTGCCAGCAGTCACTTCGGACGAGGGAAGGAGGTAATGAGGGATACGCAGTATTTT
>TRBV5-5|TRBJ1-1|NA|NA
CASSLVYGRRVNTEAFF
TGTGCCAGCAGCTTGGTATACGGACGGCGGGTGAACACTGAAGCTTTCTTT
>TRBV20-1|TRBJ1-6|TRBD1|NA
CSASKRDRGPLHF
TGCAGTGCCAGTAAACGGGACAGGGGACCCCTCCACTTT
>TRBV19|TRBJ2-6|NA|NA
CASSTQFTRGVLTF
TGTGCCAGTAGTACCCAATTCACTAGAGGGGTCCTGACTTTC
>TRBV10-3|TRBJ1-5|NA|NA
CAISESSGVDSNQPQHF
TGTGCCATCAGTGAGTCGTCAGGGGTGGACAGCAATCAGCCCCAGCATTTT
>TRBV28|TRBJ1-4|NA|NA
CASLARDTNEKLFF
TGTGCCAGTCTTGCCCGGGATACTAATGAAAAACTGTTTTTT
>TRBV7-9|TRBJ1-4|TRBD1|NA
CASSLVTGFYEKLFF
TGTGCCAGCAGCTTAGTGACAGGGTTTTATGAAAAACTGTTTTTT
>TRBV19|TRBJ2-3|NA|NA
CASSMIPGTGGTQYF
TGTGCCAGTAGTATGATTCCAGGGACTGGCGGGACGCAGTATTTT
>TRBV28|TRBJ1-5|TRBD1|NA
CASSRGQGFGQPQHF
TGTGCCAGCAGCCGGGGACAGGGGTTTGGTCAGCCCCAGCATTTT
>TRBV5-5|TRBJ2-7|NA|NA
CASSGVQGSYEQYF
TGTGCCAGCAGCGGAGTACAGGGTTCCTACGAGCAGTACTTC
>TRBV5-1|TRBJ1-2|NA|NA
CASSFKQGDYGYTF
TGCGCCAGCAGCTTTAAACAGGGAGACTATGGCTACACCTTC
>TRBV15|TRBJ1-3|TRBD1|NA
CATSSRTGSRGNTIYF
TGTGCCACCAGCAGCCGGACAGGGTCTCGGGGAAACACCATATATTTT
>TRBV7-8|TRBJ2-2|NA|NA
CASSLVQGNTGELFF
TGTGCCAGCAGCTTAGTTCAGGGGAACACCGGGGAGCTGTTTTTT
>TRBV29-1|TRBJ2-2|NA|NA
CSVGGLPTGELFF
TGCAGCGTTGGGGGACTCCCCACCGGGGAGCTGTTTTTT
>TRBV18|TRBJ1-4|NA|NA
CASSPTRNEKLFF
TGTGCCAGCTCACCAACGAGAAATGAAAAACTGTTTTTT
>TRBV4-3|TRBJ2-3|NA|NA
CASSQDGADLTDTQYF
TGCGCCAGCAGCCAAGATGGGGCGGACCTCACAGATACGCAGTATTTT
>TRBV27|TRBJ2-1|NA|NA
CASSMSRGGEQFF
TGTGCCAGCAGTATGTCGCGAGGCGGTGAGCAGTTCTTC
>TRBV4-3|TRBJ1-4|TRBD1|few
CASSRGVSRGEKLFF
TGCGCCAGCAGCCGGGGGGTCTCCAGGGGGGAAAAACTGTTTTTT
>TRBV28|TRBJ2-7|NA|once
CASSPSGRGATEQYF
TGTGCCAGCAGTCCTAGTGGCCGAGGCGCGACCGAGCAGTACTTC
>TRBV19|TRBJ1-6|NA|NA
CASSYRNNSPLHF
TGTGCCAGTAGTTACAGGAATAATTCACCCCTCCACTTT
>TRBV3-1/TRBV3-2|TRBJ1-6|TRBD1|NA
CASSHALTGAHSPLHF
TGTGCCAGCAGCCACGCATTGACAGGGGCGCATTCACCCCTCCACTTT
>TRBV10-3|TRBJ2-2|NA|NA
CAISEGGDTGELFF
TGTGCCATCAGTGAGGGCGGAGACACCGGGGAGCTGTTTTTT
>TRBV18|TRBJ2-7|NA|NA
CASSRNGGGADEQYF
TGTGCCAGCTCCCGAAACGGTGGAGGGGCGGACGAGCAGTACTTC
>TRBV28|TRBJ1-5|NA|once
CASGQPAPLYSNQPQHF
TGTGCCAGCGGACAGCCGGCCCCTCTATATAGCAATCAGCCCCAGCATTTT
>TRBV6-2/TRBV6-3|TRBJ2-7|TRBD1|NA
CASSGARQGDYEQYF
TGTGCCAGCAGTGGTGCCCGACAGGGGGACTACGAGCAGTACTTC
>TRBV28|TRBJ2-1|TRBD2|few
CASSPGGPPDYEQFF
TGTGCCAGCAGCCCGGGGGGGCCCCCTGACTATGAGCAGTTCTTC
>TRBV24-1|TRBJ2-1|TRBD2|NA
CATSGGLAGNEQFF
TGTGCCACCAGTGGTGGACTAGCAGGGAATGAGCAGTTCTTC
>TRBV30|TRBJ2-7|TRBD2|NA
CASSGTYEQYF
TGTGCCTCTAGCGGTACCTACGAGCAGTACTTC
>TRBV4-3|TRBJ1-1|NA|NA
CASSQDGGGTEAFF
TGCGCCAGCAGCCAAGATGGGGGGGGGACTGAAGCTTTCTTT
>TRBV23-1|TRBJ2-1|TRBD2|few
CASRSPTGRENYNEQFF
TGCGCCAGCCGTTCCCCTACGGGGCGGGAGAACTACAATGAGCAGTTCTTC